A selection of T cell receptor beta chains follows, all from one sample in a study of T cell responses to AZD1222 COVID-19 vaccine. Sequencing was performed with immunoSEQ multiplex PCR; in TCRdb, only in-frame clones are kept and a portion is missing. The sample carries some 150,000 clones, roughly 85% recorded once. The specimen comprised peripheral blood, sampled on day 0 of AZD1222 vaccination. The receptors were sampled from an adult in good health. CDR3s include the opening cysteine and the closing phenylalanine or tryptophan. D genes are given only for firm matches. Size is omitted from some rows. Given values are once, few, many or a class for expanded clones.

D gene: TRBD2
J gene: TRBJ2-3
V gene: TRBV25-1
clone size: NA
CDR3 protein: CASSEGGGRGTDTQYF
CDR3 DNA: TGTGCCAGCAGTGAGGGTGGCGGGAGGGGTACAGATACGCAGTATTTT

D gene: NA
J gene: TRBJ2-7
V gene: TRBV10-3
clone size: few
CDR3 protein: CATTAQGQYEQYF
CDR3 DNA: TGTGCCACCACGGCCCAGGGCCAGTACGAGCAGTACTTC

D gene: NA
J gene: TRBJ1-6
V gene: TRBV19
clone size: NA
CDR3 protein: CASREQGPLRSPLHF
CDR3 DNA: TGTGCCAGTAGGGAACAGGGTCCTTTGAGGTCACCCCTCCACTTT

D gene: NA
J gene: TRBJ1-4
V gene: TRBV5-1
clone size: NA
CDR3 protein: CASSADGVGEKLFF
CDR3 DNA: TGCGCCAGCAGCGCGGACGGGGTGGGCGAAAAACTGTTTTTT

D gene: NA
J gene: TRBJ1-2
V gene: TRBV27
clone size: NA
CDR3 protein: CASSQRTSSYGYTF
CDR3 DNA: TGTGCCAGCAGTCAACGGACATCGAGCTATGGCTACACCTTC

D gene: NA
J gene: TRBJ1-1
V gene: TRBV18
clone size: NA
CDR3 protein: CASSQQQGWDTEAFF
CDR3 DNA: TGTGCCAGCTCACAGCAACAGGGTTGGGACACTGAAGCTTTCTTT

D gene: NA
J gene: TRBJ1-4
V gene: TRBV7-9
clone size: NA
CDR3 protein: CASSPVPGVFF
CDR3 DNA: TGTGCCAGCAGCCCAGTTCCGGGGGTGTTTTTT

D gene: NA
J gene: TRBJ2-1
V gene: TRBV10-2
clone size: NA
CDR3 protein: CASSESGARVEEQFF
CDR3 DNA: TGCGCCAGCAGTGAGAGTGGGGCTAGAGTTGAGGAGCAGTTCTTC

D gene: NA
J gene: TRBJ2-7
V gene: TRBV7-9
clone size: once
CDR3 protein: CASREGGNYEQYF
CDR3 DNA: TGTGCCAGCAGAGAGGGCGGAAACTACGAGCAGTACTTC

D gene: NA
J gene: TRBJ1-3
V gene: TRBV10-3
clone size: NA
CDR3 protein: CAISESQGAGNTIYF
CDR3 DNA: TGTGCCATCAGTGAGTCGCAGGGCGCTGGAAACACCATATATTTT

D gene: NA
J gene: TRBJ1-5
V gene: TRBV24-1
clone size: NA
CDR3 protein: CASSEGNQPQHF
CDR3 DNA: TGTGCCTCAAGCGAGGGGAATCAGCCCCAGCATTTT

D gene: NA
J gene: TRBJ2-2
V gene: TRBV10-3
clone size: NA
CDR3 protein: CAISETGGGELFF
CDR3 DNA: TGTGCCATCAGTGAGACTGGTGGTGGAGAGCTGTTTTTT

D gene: NA
J gene: TRBJ2-5
V gene: TRBV23-1
clone size: NA
CDR3 protein: CASSLIGGQETQYF
CDR3 DNA: TGCGCCAGCAGCCTCATCGGGGGCCAAGAGACCCAGTACTTC

D gene: NA
J gene: TRBJ2-2
V gene: TRBV2
clone size: NA
CDR3 protein: CASSGPTGELFF
CDR3 DNA: TGTGCCAGCAGTGGTCCCACCGGGGAGCTGTTTTTT

D gene: NA
J gene: TRBJ2-6
V gene: TRBV30
clone size: NA
CDR3 protein: CAWSLLSGANVLTF
CDR3 DNA: TGTGCCTGGTCCCTTCTCTCTGGGGCCAACGTCCTGACTTTC

D gene: NA
J gene: TRBJ1-2
V gene: TRBV9
clone size: NA
CDR3 protein: CASRGVQGGYGYTF
CDR3 DNA: TGTGCCAGCAGGGGGGTACAGGGAGGCTATGGCTACACCTTC

D gene: NA
J gene: TRBJ2-7
V gene: TRBV30
clone size: NA
CDR3 protein: CAWRRARYEQYF
CDR3 DNA: TGTGCCTGGAGGCGGGCACGGTACGAGCAGTACTTC

D gene: NA
J gene: TRBJ1-6
V gene: TRBV2
clone size: NA
CDR3 protein: CASRTNSPLHF
CDR3 DNA: TGTGCCAGCAGGACTAATTCACCCCTCCACTTT

D gene: TRBD1
J gene: TRBJ1-6
V gene: TRBV18
clone size: NA
CDR3 protein: CASSGQGNSPLHF
CDR3 DNA: TGTGCCAGCTCCGGACAGGGTAATTCACCCCTCCACTTT

D gene: NA
J gene: TRBJ1-2
V gene: TRBV10-2
clone size: NA
CDR3 protein: CASSDSVYGYTF
CDR3 DNA: TGCGCCAGCAGTGACTCTGTCTATGGCTACACCTTC

D gene: TRBD1
J gene: TRBJ2-1
V gene: TRBV7-8
clone size: few
CDR3 protein: CASSLYVHGTGENEQFF
CDR3 DNA: TGTGCCAGCAGCCTTTACGTTCACGGGACAGGGGAGAATGAGCAGTTCTTC

D gene: TRBD1
J gene: TRBJ1-6
V gene: TRBV3-1/TRBV3-2
clone size: NA
CDR3 protein: CASSQADRGVNSPLHF
CDR3 DNA: TGTGCCAGCAGCCAAGCAGACAGGGGAGTTAATTCACCCCTCCACTTT

D gene: TRBD2
J gene: TRBJ2-3
V gene: TRBV10-3
clone size: once
CDR3 protein: CAIRWTSGDTDTQYF
CDR3 DNA: TGTGCCATCAGATGGACTAGCGGAGACACAGATACGCAGTATTTT

D gene: TRBD1
J gene: TRBJ1-5
V gene: TRBV2
clone size: NA
CDR3 protein: CASTSGTGTNQPQHF
CDR3 DNA: TGTGCCAGCACCTCCGGGACAGGGACCAATCAGCCCCAGCATTTT

D gene: NA
J gene: TRBJ2-5
V gene: TRBV5-1
clone size: NA
CDR3 protein: CASSTPDGSQETQYF
CDR3 DNA: TGCGCCAGCAGCACCCCGGACGGGAGTCAAGAGACCCAGTACTTC

D gene: NA
J gene: TRBJ1-1
V gene: TRBV7-8
clone size: NA
CDR3 protein: CASSWGVSGTEAFF
CDR3 DNA: TGTGCCAGCAGCTGGGGGGTTAGTGGGACTGAAGCTTTCTTT

D gene: NA
J gene: TRBJ1-5
V gene: TRBV2
clone size: NA
CDR3 protein: CASSGVGRQPQHF
CDR3 DNA: TGTGCCAGCAGTGGGGTAGGGAGACAGCCCCAGCATTTT

D gene: TRBD1
J gene: TRBJ1-2
V gene: TRBV28
clone size: NA
CDR3 protein: CASSTGQGSAGGYTF
CDR3 DNA: TGTGCCAGCAGTACAGGACAGGGGTCCGCTGGTGGCTACACCTTC

D gene: TRBD2
J gene: TRBJ2-1
V gene: TRBV4-2
clone size: NA
CDR3 protein: CASSQPRSSGGYNEQFF
CDR3 DNA: TGTGCCAGCAGCCAACCCAGGTCCAGCGGGGGTTACAATGAGCAGTTCTTC